The 22 T cell receptor beta chains reported below all come from one sample, sequenced in a study of cytomegalovirus exposure and HLA in healthy donors (TCRdb year 2017). Library preparation employed the immunoSEQ multiplex PCR assay. For the multiplex PCR, a mixture combining 60 forward primers for TCR Vbeta segments and 13 reverse primers for TCR Jbeta segments was used. Not all clones reach the TCRdb copy of this immuneACCESS table, which keeps in-frame sequences only. Checked studies attribute under half of the gap to unresolved V genes and leave the rest unexplained. The sample yields 99,000 or so clones; 12% to 15% were counted once. The top ten clonotypes cover over 0.65% of the sample. Sequences were obtained from PBMCs. All receptors derive from a female donor in good health and CMV-seronegative.

This clone was detected only a few times. V and J are TRBV6-4 and TRBJ2-1; TRBD2 is a possible D gene (5 bases). Per the germline V gene, CDR1 is MRHNA and CDR2 is SNTAGT. Trimming stripped 0 bases from V and 2 bases from J, with 11 bases between. The CDR3 loop spans 16 amino acids. Written as DNA, the CDR3 is TGTGCCAGCAGTGACTCTATGGCGGGTCCCTACAATGAGCAGTTCTTC. This encodes CASSDSMAGPYNEQFF.

This rearrangement joins TRBV4-3 to TRBJ1-5; tentative D call: TRBD1 (5 bases). The V end was cut by 0 bases, the J end by 0 bases, with 9 bases between. This CDR3 comprises 16 residues. The germline V gene has CDR1 LGHNA and CDR2 YSLEER. The CDR3 reads CASSQDSGNSNQPQHF. CDR3 DNA: TGCGCCAGCAGCCAAGATTCAGGGAATAGCAATCAGCCCCAGCATTTT.

The V gene is TRBV28, the J gene TRBJ2-7; 8 positions agree with TRBD1. After removal of 5 bases from V and 7 bases from J, the junction contained 10 bases not matched to a gene. The CDR3 runs 14 residues. The germline CDR1 and CDR2 sequences are MDHEN and SYDVKM. The CDR3 reads CASSPGTGLGEQYF. CDR3 DNA sequence: TGTGCCAGCAGTCCAGGGACAGGTCTCGGGGAGCAGTACTTC. Variable domain in full (rest from reference TRBV28 and TRBJ2-7): DVKVTQSSRYLVKRTGEKVFLECVQDMDHENMFWYRQDPGLGLRLIYFSYDVKMKEKGDIPEGYSVSREKKERFSLILESASTNQTSMYLCASSPGTGLGEQYFGPGTRLTVT.

A note on this clone: One junction end disagrees with the germline gene, perhaps due to a read error. The chain combines TRBV6-5 with TRBJ2-7; TRBD1 is a possible D gene (5 bases). CDR1 is MNHEY and CDR2 is SVGAGI in the germline V gene. This CDR3 is built from 16 residues. This CDR3 reads CASSNSQGFLAYEQYF. CDR3 nucleotides: TGTGCCAGCAGTAACTCTCAGGGCTTCCTAGCCTACGAGCAGTACTTC.

The genes are TRBV5-1 and TRBJ1-4, with TRBD1 matching over 7 bases. The junction had 7 bases not matched to a gene; V was cut back by 0 bases and J by 8 bases. The CDR3 totals 15 residues. Germline values: CDR1 SGHRS, CDR2 YFSETQ. CDR3 DNA sequence: TGCGCCAGCAGCTTGGCCCCGACAGGGTCCGAAAAACTGTTTTTT. This encodes CASSLAPTGSEKLFF.

Only a few counts were recorded for this clone. The chain recombines TRBV7-2 with TRBJ2-2; possibly TRBD2 for D (5 bases). The CDR3 covers 15 residues. The germline V and J ends were trimmed by 5 bases and 1 base, with 11 bases remaining between them. The germline gives CDR1 SGHTA, CDR2 FQGNSA. CDR3 sequence: CASSVQRVNTGELFF. The CDR3 coding sequence is TGTGCCAGCAGCGTTCAGAGGGTGAACACCGGGGAGCTGTTTTTT.

This clone was seen more than once but under ten times. The chain uses TRBV6-1 and TRBJ1-1, with D perhaps TRBD1 (5 bases). Trimming shortened V by 4 bases and J by 4 bases, and 13 bases separated the two germline ends. The CDR3 contains 14 residues. Germline loops: CDR1 MNHNS, CDR2 SASEGT. The CDR3 protein is CASSGQGGITEAFF. The DNA for the CDR3 is TGTGCCAGCAGTGGGCAGGGAGGGATCACTGAAGCTTTCTTT.

The chain carries TRBV5-1 and TRBJ2-2, with D possibly matching TRBD1 (7 bases). The V end was cut by 0 bases, the J end by 3 bases, with 15 bases between. This CDR3 spans 17 amino acids. Germline V gene data show CDR1 as SGHRS and CDR2 as YFSETQ. The CDR3 region is CASSLAPDREDTGELFF. Written as DNA, the CDR3 is TGCGCCAGCAGCTTGGCCCCTGACAGGGAGGACACCGGGGAGCTGTTTTTT.

This clone was observed a few times. The V gene is TRBV15, the J gene TRBJ2-7; D may be TRBD2 (5 bases). The CDR3 extends over 14 amino acids. Germline values: CDR1 LNHNV, CDR2 YYDKDF (reference sequence). Trimming took off 1 base at V and 5 bases at J, with 12 bases between the two ends. The CDR3 loop is CATSRAGLRDEQYF. Here the CDR3 DNA reads TGTGCCACCAGCAGAGCGGGGTTGAGGGACGAGCAGTACTTC. Filled out from reference TRBV15 and TRBJ2-7, the complete variable domain reads DAMVIQNPRYQVTQFGKPVTLSCSQTLNHNVMYWYQQKSSQAPKLLFHYYDKDFNNEADTPDNFQSRRPNTSFCFLDIRSPGLGDTAMYLCATSRAGLRDEQYFGPGTRLTVT.

A few counts support this clone. The rearrangement joins TRBV2 to TRBJ1-4; 9 bases map to TRBD1. This CDR3 region has 14 residues. V shed 6 bases, J shed 6 bases, and the junction held 5 bases outside the gene matches. CDR1 and CDR2 (germline): SNHLY, FYNNEI. CDR3 region: CASSHDRGDEKLFF. The CDR3 nucleotides read TGTGCCAGCAGCCACGACAGGGGGGATGAAAAACTGTTTTTT.

The V gene is TRBV7-2, the J gene TRBJ2-5; D unclear. Looked up from germline, CDR1 is SGHTA and CDR2 is FQGNSA. V was trimmed by 2 bases and J by 1 base, leaving 14 bases between them. This CDR3 region has 16 residues. CDR3 residues: CASSLTAATGQETQYF. The CDR3 DNA is TGTGCCAGCAGCTTAACGGCCGCTACGGGCCAAGAGACCCAGTACTTC.

The sample holds a few counts of this clone. The V gene is TRBV7-2, the J gene TRBJ1-2, with D unclear. CDR1 and CDR2 from the germline V gene are SGHTA and FQGNSA. This CDR3 region has 16 residues. V was trimmed by 1 base and J by 2 bases, leaving 14 bases between them. CDR3 sequence: CASSLDPVGRNYGYTF. The DNA of the CDR3 is TGTGCCAGCAGCTTAGATCCAGTTGGCAGAAACTATGGCTACACCTTC.

V usage is TRBV29-1 and J usage is TRBJ2-2, with D maybe TRBD2 (5 bases). V was pared by 7 bases and J by 5 bases, with 20 bases between. The CDR3 sequence is 15 residues long. Germline CDR1 and CDR2: SQVTM and ANQGSEA. In nucleotides, the CDR3 is TGCAGCGCAGTAGTGGCTGGGAGAACTACCGGGGAGCTGTTTTTT. As protein: CSAVVAGRTTGELFF.

This clone appeared a few times. The V and J genes are TRBV7-9 and TRBJ2-1; 8 positions agree with TRBD2. CDR1 and CDR2 (germline): SEHNR, FQNEAQ (reference sequence). There are 15 residues in the CDR3. Trimming cost V 11 bases and J 1 base; bases outside gene matches: 10. As DNA, the CDR3 is TGTGCCGCGGAGAAGGCGGGGGGTTCCTACAATGAGCAGTTCTTC. Translation: CAAEKAGGSYNEQFF.

The J gene is TRBJ2-5, the V gene TRBV30, with 11 bases matching TRBD2. V dropped 0 bases and J dropped 4; count of bases not matched to a gene: 10. The CDR3 has 17 residues. Germline CDR1 and CDR2: GTSNPN and SVGIG (reference sequence). Written as DNA, the CDR3 is TGTGCCTGGAGTGTACGGGGGCTAGCGGGAGGATCAGAGACCCAGTACTTC. Amino acids: CAWSVRGLAGGSETQYF.

The chain's CDR3 is CASNSEGGVRQPQHF. CDR3 nucleotide sequence: TGTGCCAGCAACAGCGAAGGGGGCGTAAGACAGCCCCAGCATTTT. This sequence joins TRBV21-1 and TRBJ1-5; the DNA was not compared with TRBD1, the D call given in the table. TRBV21-1 represents a pseudogene. This CDR3 comprises 15 residues.

V usage is TRBV7-9 and J usage is TRBJ2-7; perhaps TRBD2 as D (6 bases). The V gene's germline CDR1 is SEHNR and CDR2 FQNEAQ (reference sequence). CDR3 length equals 17 residues. Trimming removed 0 bases at V and 1 base at J, with 16 bases between. CDR3 coding DNA: TGTGCCAGCAGCTTAGCGGGGGGAGTTAGGGGATCCTACGAGCAGTACTTC. Its translation is CASSLAGGVRGSYEQYF.

V usage is TRBV7-2 and J usage is TRBJ2-5, with 10 bases that match TRBD1. CDR3 length: 14 amino acids. Trimming took 6 bases from V and 4 from J; bases not matched to a gene: 5. The germline gives CDR1 SGHTA, CDR2 FQGNSA. DNA of the CDR3: TGTGCCAGCAGGGACAGGGGGAGTGGAGAGACCCAGTACTTC. Translation gives CASRDRGSGETQYF.

This clone was detected a few times. The chain combines TRBV14 with TRBJ1-1; D is uncertain. V lost 11 bases, J lost 5 bases, and 18 bases lay in between. This CDR3 has 13 amino acids. Germline V lookup: CDR1 SGHDN, CDR2 FVKESK. The CDR3 is CASTSTEGTEAFF. DNA for the CDR3: TGTGCCTCTACAAGCACGGAGGGAACTGAAGCTTTCTTT.

The chain recombines TRBV28 with TRBJ1-3; D remains unclear. This CDR3 is 18 amino acids long. Germline CDR1 is MDHEN and CDR2 is SYDVKM. Trimming stripped 1 base from V and 4 bases from J, with 20 bases between. CDR3 protein: CASSLYSPFGDLGNTIYF. CDR3 bases: TGTGCCAGCAGTTTATACAGCCCGTTCGGCGATTTGGGAAACACCATATATTTT.

This clone was detected only a few times. V is TRBV4-3 and J is TRBJ2-7; 9 bases agree with TRBD1. The CDR3 runs to 13 residues. V shed 4 bases, J shed 3 bases, and the junction held 1 base outside the gene matches. Germline CDR1 and CDR2: LGHNA and YSLEER. Here the CDR3 reads CASSRDRDYEQYF. The CDR3 nucleotides are TGCGCCAGCAGCCGGGACAGGGACTACGAGCAGTACTTC.

There are a few counts of this clone. The gene calls are TRBV18 and TRBJ2-5; maybe TRBD1 (7 bases). V lost 6 bases, J lost 5 bases, and 16 bases lay in between. CDR1 is KGHSH and CDR2 is LQKENI in the germline V gene. The CDR3 extends over 14 amino acids. The chain's CDR3 is CASSVRQGGETQYF. In DNA form, the CDR3 reads TGTGCCAGCTCTGTGCGACAGGGAGGTGAGACCCAGTACTTC. Using reference TRBV18 and TRBJ2-5 for the parts outside the CDR3, the full variable domain is NAGVMQNPRHLVRRRGQEARLRCSPMKGHSHVYWYRQLPEEGLKFMVYLQKENIIDESGMPKERFSAEFPKEGPSILRIQQVVRGDSAAYFCASSVRQGGETQYFGPGTRLLVL.